This TCR beta chain appears in the sequencing data of a study of breast tumors, draining lymph nodes, adjacent tissues (dated by TCRdb to the mid-2010s). For the study in its entirety: In breast cancer patients, the study compared the TCR beta repertoires of tumor, adjacent nontumor tissue and axillary lymph nodes. The study aimed to assess the relationships and possible T-cell exchange between tumor, surrounding tissue and draining lymph node repertoires in human breast cancer. What the research found in general, with its limitations: The study presented the conclusion that tumor T cells originate in lymph nodes as consistent with a hypothesis, not as something directly demonstrated. Tumor T-cell repertoires showed less diversity than lymph node repertoires and more diversity than nontumor tissue repertoires, and tumor T-cell repertoires showed preferential V and J gene usage. Tumor and nontumor tissue repertoires were significantly more similar in luminal-like than in basal-like breast cancer. The data were considered consistent with most tumor T cells being derived from the lymph node and subsequently expanding within tumor tissue.

According to the germline V gene, CDR1 reads SGHDT and CDR2 reads YYEEEE. V is reduced by 4 bases and J by 2 bases, leaving a spacing of 7 bases between them. Including the terminal cysteine and phenylalanine, the CDR3 comprises 12 residues. Only the CDR3 DNA is retained, 36 bases long and in frame from the first base. At least ten counts were recorded for this clonotype. Its antigen is still unknown. No base quality information exists; no much larger clone differs at one position. Sequenced using an Illumina HiSeq 2000. TCR beta chain libraries were generated through multiplex PCR amplification. High-throughput sequencing was used to analyze the amplified TCR beta chain products. In-frame beta chains were kept once TCRdb had trimmed the public reads at Q25 with fastp and called clones with MiXCR. Rows matching on CDR3 protein sequence are summarized as one entry with the most common DNA and genes. Recorded for this sample are over 60,000 distinct CDR3 sequences; roughly two fifths of them occurred a single time. The ten largest clones capture almost 8.5% of the sample.

Sequencing input: breast tumor tissue. The clonotype originates from a female donor with breast cancer. Some clones in this sample may be carry-over from other donors' samples. The sequence links TRBV5-6 to TRBJ2-7; the D gene is possibly TRBD1, with 5 bases matching. The bases are TGTGCCAGCAGCCAGGGCACCTACGAGCAGTACTTC. Protein translation: CASSQGTYEQYF.